This T cell receptor (beta chain) was sequenced during a study of cytomegalovirus exposure and HLA in healthy donors. Study as a whole: The study placed about four fifths of its 398 genotyped donors in the Caucasian-associated ancestry cluster.

Germline V CDR1 and CDR2: MNHNS, SASEGT. This CDR3 is built from 12 residues. The V end was cut by 0 bases, the J end by 11 bases, with 10 bases between. Researchers ran the PCR with 60 Vbeta and 13 Jbeta primers. Here immunoSEQ multiplex PCR was the method, and the copy in TCRdb shows in-frame clones only, minus some. Of 120,000 or so clones listed, roughly 10% are singletons. This clone was detected only a few times. This chain links TRBV6-1 with TRBJ1-1; D may be TRBD1 (5 bases). The receptor was isolated from a woman aged 18-29 years in good health and CMV-seropositive. Sequenced: PBMCs. CDR3 nucleotides: TGTGCCAGCAGTGAAGCTCAGGGCGACGCTTTCTTT. Its protein is CASSEAQGDAFF.